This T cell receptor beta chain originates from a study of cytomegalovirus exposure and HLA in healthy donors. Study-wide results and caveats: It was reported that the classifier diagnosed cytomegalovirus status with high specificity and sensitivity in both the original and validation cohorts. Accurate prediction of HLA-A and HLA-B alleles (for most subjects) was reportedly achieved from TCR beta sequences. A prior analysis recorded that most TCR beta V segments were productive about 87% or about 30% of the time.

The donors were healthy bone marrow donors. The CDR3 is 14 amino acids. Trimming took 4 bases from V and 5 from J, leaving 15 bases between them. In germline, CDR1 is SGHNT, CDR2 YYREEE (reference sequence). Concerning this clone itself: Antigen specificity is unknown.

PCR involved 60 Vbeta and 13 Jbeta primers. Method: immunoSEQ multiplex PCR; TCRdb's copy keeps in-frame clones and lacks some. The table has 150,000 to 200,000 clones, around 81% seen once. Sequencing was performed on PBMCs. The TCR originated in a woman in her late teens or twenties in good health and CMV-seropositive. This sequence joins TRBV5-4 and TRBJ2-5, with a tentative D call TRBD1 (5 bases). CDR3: CASSPKTDGETQYF. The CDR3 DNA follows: TGTGCCAGCAGCCCGAAGACAGATGGGGAGACCCAGTACTTC. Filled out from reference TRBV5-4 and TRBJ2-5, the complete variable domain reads ETGVTQSPTHLIKTRGQQVTLRCSSQSGHNTVSWYQQALGQGPQFIFQYYREEENGRGNFPPRFSGLQFPNYSSELNVNALELDDSALYLCASSPKTDGETQYFGPGTRLLVL.